This T cell receptor (beta chain) was identified in a study of CD8 T cells in Susac syndrome. On this clonotype: The target antigen is unknown.

Germline V lookup: CDR1 SGHRS, CDR2 YFSETQ. With V trimmed by 3 bases and J by 5 bases, 3 bases remained unmatched. CDR3 length: 14 amino acids. The T cells that were sequenced for TCR beta were CD8+ and CD4+ cells from blood. FACS enriched CD8+ TEMRA cells, while bulk CD8+ and CD4+ were negatively isolated. Findings and limits, study-wide: Clonal expansion of Susac CD8+ cells peaked in TEMRA cells, and it also peaked in active patients.

cDNA came from roughly 0.53 to 1 ug RNA primed by random hexamers. With immunoSEQ multiplex PCR, TCR beta CDR3 was amplified across 54 Vbeta and 13 Jbeta. TCRdb used MiXCR to reprocess the immunoSEQ multiplex PCR reads, holding one entry per CDR3 protein. Among around 110,000 distinct CDR3 sequences listed, around 94% were seen once. This TCR came from a human donor with Susac syndrome. The sequenced sample was CD8+ T cells from PBMCs. The J gene is TRBJ2-3, the V gene TRBV5-1; 10 positions match TRBD2. The CDR3 is CASSSLAGEDTQYF. The DNA of the CDR3 is TGCGCCAGCAGCTCCCTAGCGGGAGAAGATACGCAGTATTTT.